The rows below give T cell receptor beta chains drawn from one sample of a study of cytomegalovirus exposure and HLA in healthy donors. The table came from immunoSEQ multiplex PCR; TCRdb's copy has only in-frame clones and leaves some out. Its clone listing holds roughly 50,000 clones. Sequencing was carried out using PBMCs. The source of these receptors is a woman in her 40s in good health and CMV-seronegative. The conserved cysteine and the conserved F or W are not part of the CDR3 here.

j_call,v_call,cdr3_aa
TRBJ1-2,TRBV28,ASSFNGAGEGYT
TRBJ1-5,TRBV6-1,ASSWSGDSNQHQH
TRBJ1-2,TRBV30,AWSVRGDGGYT
TRBJ2-7,TRBV7-6,ASSLLHGGRGKNFWPGEQY
TRBJ2-7,TRBV5-1,ASSTGTGASEQY
TRBJ2-6,TRBV6-1,ASSAQGNSGANVLT
TRBJ1-6,TRBV11-2,ASSPGTGPRGSYNSPLH
TRBJ1-6,TRBV4-2,ASSQDWRGENSPLH
TRBJ2-5,TRBV5-1,ASSVETGASYQETQY
TRBJ1-6,TRBV18,ASSPRTDSASWPLH
TRBJ1-5,TRBV18,ASALTGDVGNQPQH
TRBJ2-7,TRBV4-2,ASSQSGPSTYEQY
TRBJ2-7,TRBV7-2,ASSLGDRGGYEQY
TRBJ2-7,TRBV4-1,ASSQGLARDYEQY
TRBJ2-5,TRBV4-2,ASSQEGGRAKTQY
TRBJ2-2,TRBV6-1,ASSQGLANTGELF
TRBJ1-1,TRBV19,ACHRRGMNTEAF
TRBJ2-7,TRBV6-7,ASTQGLAETFTYEQY
TRBJ1-1,TRBV19,ASSITRRGEAF
TRBJ1-6,TRBV7-3,ASSFDRGGNSPLH
NA,TRBV6-6,ASSGTASYEQY
TRBJ1-2,TRBV28,ASRVGTAYGYT
TRBJ2-1,TRBV9,ASSVLGSSDNEQF
TRBJ1-2,TRBV2,ASSGDRGLYGYT
TRBJ2-7,TRBV7-2,ASSLRQGIEQY
TRBJ1-1,TRBV5-6,ASSLFQGDIAF
TRBJ2-1,TRBV28,ASSELVYNEQF
TRBJ1-5,TRBV6-1,ASSERFQPQH
TRBJ1-6,TRBV4-1,ASSQEFGFYNSPLH
TRBJ2-7,TRBV19,ASSIQGASTYEQY
TRBJ2-6,TRBV30,AWATGFYGANVLT
TRBJ1-1,TRBV18,ASSPGQGAAEAF
TRBJ1-1,TRBV15,ATSRDQTGTEAF
TRBJ2-7,TRBV6-5,ASSLLAVSYEQY
TRBJ2-5,TRBV5-1,ASSLQQGETQY
TRBJ1-5,TRBV6-6,ASSPALQVSNQPQH
TRBJ2-1,TRBV6-1,ASSEGSLAGAAEQF
TRBJ1-6,TRBV18,ASSPRTGGADSPLH
TRBJ1-3,TRBV10-3,AISETDSGNTIY
TRBJ1-1,TRBV19,ASSNRDSSAEAF
TRBJ1-2,TRBV6-5,ASSYTGTGVNGYT
TRBJ1-6,TRBV27,ASSLSSRTGYNSPLH
TRBJ2-6,TRBV5-1,ASSFRLGAGGSGANVLT
TRBJ1-2,TRBV7-2,ASSLATGDYGYT
TRBJ2-7,TRBV7-8,ASSLGWANYEQY
TRBJ1-1,TRBV27,AIKQTGEWNTEAF
TRBJ2-3,TRBV19,ASSPQGSAGDTQY
TRBJ2-7,TRBV10-3,AIRGAERYGFSEQY
TRBJ1-4,TRBV30,AWGGPATNEKLF